This is a list of T cell receptor beta chains from one sample in a study of blood T cell repertoires in COVID-19. Clones were sequenced by immunoSEQ multiplex PCR, and TCRdb holds only the in-frame ones, with some missing. The data hold 180,000 or so clones, with about 90% observed a single time. Sequenced: PBMCs or T cells enriched from blood (not recorded which). These receptors were taken from a human donor with acute COVID-19. The donor label of this sample is uncertain. Both conserved end residues are part of each CDR3. Each record gives: J gene, clone size, D gene, V gene, CDR3 DNA, CDR3 protein. The D gene is left open where the match is weak. Size is stated for part of the rows, as once, few or many counts, or as a class when the clone is expanded.

J gene: TRBJ2-7
clone size: -
D gene: -
V gene: TRBV2
CDR3 DNA: TGTGCCAGCAGTGAAGATGGAGGTTCCCTCTACGAGCAGTACTTC
CDR3 protein: CASSEDGGSLYEQYF

J gene: TRBJ2-3
clone size: -
D gene: TRBD1
V gene: TRBV7-2
CDR3 DNA: TGTGCCAGCAGCTTAGCGTCGGCAGGGGGCGCAGATACGCAGTATTTT
CDR3 protein: CASSLASAGGADTQYF

J gene: TRBJ1-2
clone size: -
D gene: -
V gene: TRBV2
CDR3 DNA: TGTGCCAGCAGTGAAGGCGGGCAGAACTATGGCTACACCTTC
CDR3 protein: CASSEGGQNYGYTF

J gene: TRBJ1-1
clone size: -
D gene: -
V gene: TRBV3-1/TRBV3-2
CDR3 DNA: TGTGCCAGCAGCGATCCTGGGGACTTAACTGAAGCTTTCTTT
CDR3 protein: CASSDPGDLTEAFF

J gene: TRBJ2-5
clone size: -
D gene: -
V gene: TRBV5-1
CDR3 DNA: TGCGCCAGCAGCTTACAGCGGCGGCTTGAGGCCCAGTACTTC
CDR3 protein: CASSLQRRLEAQYF

J gene: TRBJ1-2
clone size: -
D gene: TRBD1
V gene: TRBV27
CDR3 DNA: TGTGCCAGCAGTTTCGCAGGGGGCGGCTATGGCTACACCTTC
CDR3 protein: CASSFAGGGYGYTF

J gene: TRBJ2-7
clone size: -
D gene: -
V gene: TRBV18
CDR3 DNA: TGTGCCAGCTCACCACCTATAACGGACAGTAAATCCTACGAGCAGTACTTC
CDR3 protein: CASSPPITDSKSYEQYF

J gene: TRBJ2-7
clone size: once
D gene: TRBD1
V gene: TRBV5-1
CDR3 DNA: TGCGCCAGCAGCTTGGGGGCAGGGGGCGGTTACGAGCAGTACTTC
CDR3 protein: CASSLGAGGGYEQYF

J gene: TRBJ2-1
clone size: -
D gene: TRBD2
V gene: TRBV7-9
CDR3 DNA: TGTGCCAGCAGGAACCAACTAGCGGGGGAGCAGTTCTTC
CDR3 protein: CASRNQLAGEQFF

J gene: TRBJ2-3
clone size: -
D gene: -
V gene: TRBV5-1
CDR3 DNA: TGCGCCAGCAGTGTGACGGGGGGCAGAGATACGCAGTATTTT
CDR3 protein: CASSVTGGRDTQYF

J gene: TRBJ1-1
clone size: -
D gene: -
V gene: TRBV5-1
CDR3 DNA: TGCGCCAGCAGCTTGACAAAGAACACTGAAGCTTTCTTT
CDR3 protein: CASSLTKNTEAFF

J gene: TRBJ1-2
clone size: -
D gene: TRBD1
V gene: TRBV29-1
CDR3 DNA: TGCAGCGTGGCCGGGACAGGGGGCTATGGCTACACCTTC
CDR3 protein: CSVAGTGGYGYTF

J gene: TRBJ1-3
clone size: -
D gene: -
V gene: TRBV21-1
CDR3 DNA: TGTGCCAGCAGCGGCCGACAGGGCGGAAACACCATATATTTT
CDR3 protein: CASSGRQGGNTIYF

J gene: TRBJ1-1
clone size: -
D gene: -
V gene: TRBV7-9
CDR3 DNA: TGTACCAGCAGCACAGGAGTGAACACTGAAGCTTTCTTT
CDR3 protein: CTSSTGVNTEAFF

J gene: TRBJ2-2
clone size: -
D gene: TRBD2
V gene: TRBV25-1
CDR3 DNA: TGTGCCAGCAGCCCGATAGCGGGGGGGCGTTCGAACACCGGGGAGCTGTTTTTT
CDR3 protein: CASSPIAGGRSNTGELFF

J gene: TRBJ2-3
clone size: -
D gene: TRBD2
V gene: TRBV30
CDR3 DNA: TGTGCCTGGAGTGGGGTGACTAGCGGGGGGTATTTT
CDR3 protein: CAWSGVTSGGYF

J gene: TRBJ2-1
clone size: -
D gene: -
V gene: TRBV14
CDR3 DNA: TGTGCCAGCAGCCAAAGAGGGGGGGGCCACAATGAGCAGTTCTTC
CDR3 protein: CASSQRGGGHNEQFF

J gene: TRBJ1-2
clone size: -
D gene: TRBD1
V gene: TRBV18
CDR3 DNA: TGTGCCAGCTCACCTCGACAGGGCGGTGGCTACACCTTC
CDR3 protein: CASSPRQGGGYTF

J gene: TRBJ2-7
clone size: -
D gene: -
V gene: TRBV14
CDR3 DNA: TGTGCCAGCAGCCAAGGAGGGGGCTACGAGCAGTACTTC
CDR3 protein: CASSQGGGYEQYF

J gene: TRBJ2-1
clone size: -
D gene: TRBD1
V gene: TRBV7-9
CDR3 DNA: TGTGCCAGCAGCGAGGGACAGTTAGCCTACAATGAGCAGTTCTTC
CDR3 protein: CASSEGQLAYNEQFF

J gene: TRBJ2-7
clone size: -
D gene: TRBD2
V gene: TRBV3-1/TRBV3-2
CDR3 DNA: TGTGCCAGCAGCCCCCGACTAGCGGGGTCGGGTGAGCAGTACTTC
CDR3 protein: CASSPRLAGSGEQYF

J gene: TRBJ2-7
clone size: -
D gene: TRBD1
V gene: TRBV4-2
CDR3 DNA: TGTGCCAGCAGCCAAGAAGGGGGCACCTTAACCTACGAGCAGTACTTC
CDR3 protein: CASSQEGGTLTYEQYF

J gene: TRBJ2-1
clone size: -
D gene: TRBD2
V gene: TRBV2
CDR3 DNA: TGTGCCAGCAGGCTAGCGGGGGATTTCTCCTACAATGAGCAGTTCTTC
CDR3 protein: CASRLAGDFSYNEQFF

J gene: TRBJ2-5
clone size: once
D gene: TRBD1
V gene: TRBV5-1
CDR3 DNA: TGCGCCAGCAGCTTGGCCCTCGGACAGGGGTCTAGCAGTACCCAGTACTTC
CDR3 protein: CASSLALGQGSSSTQYF

J gene: TRBJ2-7
clone size: once
D gene: TRBD1
V gene: TRBV28
CDR3 DNA: TGTGCCAGCAGTTTAGACAGGGTCTACGAGCAGTACTTC
CDR3 protein: CASSLDRVYEQYF

J gene: TRBJ2-7
clone size: -
D gene: TRBD1
V gene: TRBV11-2
CDR3 DNA: TGTGCCAGCAGCGCAAAACCCGGGACAGGGGGCTCGCAGTACTTC
CDR3 protein: CASSAKPGTGGSQYF

J gene: TRBJ1-1
clone size: -
D gene: -
V gene: TRBV4-2
CDR3 DNA: TGTGCCAGCAGGACCCAGGTAAAGAACACTGAAGCTTTCTTT
CDR3 protein: CASRTQVKNTEAFF

J gene: TRBJ2-7
clone size: -
D gene: -
V gene: TRBV4-1
CDR3 DNA: TGCGCCAGCAGCCAGCTAGTTGTTGGAACCGGGACTCGAGCCTACGAGCAGTACTTC
CDR3 protein: CASSQLVVGTGTRAYEQYF

J gene: TRBJ1-2
clone size: -
D gene: TRBD1
V gene: TRBV7-2
CDR3 DNA: TGTGCCAGCAGCTTATCACAGGGGGCCTCCTATGGCTACACCTTC
CDR3 protein: CASSLSQGASYGYTF

J gene: TRBJ2-2
clone size: -
D gene: -
V gene: TRBV18
CDR3 DNA: TGTGCCAGCTCACCACTTCCGCCCAGGCTCAGCGGGGAGCTGTTTTTT
CDR3 protein: CASSPLPPRLSGELFF

J gene: TRBJ2-3
clone size: -
D gene: TRBD2
V gene: TRBV13
CDR3 DNA: TGTGCCAGCAGCTCCCCTCCTAGCGGGGGGTGGGCAGATACGCAGTATTTT
CDR3 protein: CASSSPPSGGWADTQYF

J gene: TRBJ2-7
clone size: few
D gene: -
V gene: TRBV19
CDR3 DNA: TGTGCCAGTAGTATAATGGGGGCCTCCTACGAGCAGTACTTC
CDR3 protein: CASSIMGASYEQYF

J gene: TRBJ1-5
clone size: -
D gene: -
V gene: TRBV7-3
CDR3 DNA: TGTGCCAGCAGCTTAACGAAAGGACAGTACAATCAGCCCCAGCATTTT
CDR3 protein: CASSLTKGQYNQPQHF

J gene: TRBJ2-7
clone size: once
D gene: -
V gene: TRBV4-2
CDR3 DNA: TGTGCCAGCAGCCAAGAATCCGGACTGGGGGAGCAGTACTTC
CDR3 protein: CASSQESGLGEQYF

J gene: TRBJ1-1
clone size: -
D gene: -
V gene: TRBV7-9
CDR3 DNA: TGTGCCAGTGACGGATCGGCGGGCACTGAAGCTTTCTTT
CDR3 protein: CASDGSAGTEAFF

J gene: TRBJ1-2
clone size: -
D gene: -
V gene: TRBV2
CDR3 DNA: TGTGCCAGCAGTTCACCCGACAGCTATGGCTACACCTTC
CDR3 protein: CASSSPDSYGYTF